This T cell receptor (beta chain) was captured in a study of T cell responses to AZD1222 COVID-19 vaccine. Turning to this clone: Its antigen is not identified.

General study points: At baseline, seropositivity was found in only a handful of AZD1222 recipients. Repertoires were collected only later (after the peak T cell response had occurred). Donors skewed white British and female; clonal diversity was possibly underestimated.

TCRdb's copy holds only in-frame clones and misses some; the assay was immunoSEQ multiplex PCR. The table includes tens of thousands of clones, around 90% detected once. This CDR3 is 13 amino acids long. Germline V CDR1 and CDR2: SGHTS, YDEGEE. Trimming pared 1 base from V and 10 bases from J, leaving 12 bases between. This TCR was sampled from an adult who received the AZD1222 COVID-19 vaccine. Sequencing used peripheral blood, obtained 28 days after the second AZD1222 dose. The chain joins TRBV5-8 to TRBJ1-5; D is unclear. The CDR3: CASSLSASRPQHF. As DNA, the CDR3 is TGTGCCAGCAGCTTGTCGGCATCCCGTCCCCAGCATTTT. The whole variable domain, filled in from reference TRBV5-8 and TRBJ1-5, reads EAGVTQSPTHLIKTRGQQATLRCSPISGHTSVYWYQQALGLGLQFLLWYDEGEERNRGNFPPRFSGRQFPNYSSELNVNALELEDSALYLCASSLSASRPQHFGDGTRLSIL.